This T cell receptor beta chain originates from a study of CD8+CD57+ T cells in acquired aplastic anemia. Study-wide background: Sorting CD4+ and CD8+ cells gave DNA averaging roughly 3.2 ug.

Profiles of TCR beta VDJ and CDR3 were generated from a genomic DNA template. MiXCR, applied by TCRdb to the reads, yields one record per CDR3 protein. Of roughly 420,000 distinct CDR3 sequences in the sample, 65% to 80% are singletons; the top ten hold approximately 3.9%. The CDR3 runs to 14 residues. Per the germline V gene, CDR1 is LNHNV and CDR2 is YYDKDF (reference sequence). The V end was cut by 5 bases, the J end by 6 bases, with 17 bases between. The sequence was obtained from a human donor in good health, serving as a control. The chain is built from TRBV15 and TRBJ2-7; the D gene could be TRBD1 or TRBD2 (5 bases each). The sample consisted of sorted CD4+, CD8+, or CD8+CD57+ T cells (not recorded which) from PBMCs. The CDR3 here is CATSAEWGISEQYF. In nucleotides, the CDR3 is TGTGCCACCAGCGCGGAGTGGGGGATCAGCGAGCAGTACTTC. Full variable domain (remainder filled in from reference TRBV15 and TRBJ2-7): DAMVIQNPRYQVTQFGKPVTLSCSQTLNHNVMYWYQQKSSQAPKLLFHYYDKDFNNEADTPDNFQSRRPNTSFCFLDIRSPGLGDTAMYLCATSAEWGISEQYFGPGTRLTVT.